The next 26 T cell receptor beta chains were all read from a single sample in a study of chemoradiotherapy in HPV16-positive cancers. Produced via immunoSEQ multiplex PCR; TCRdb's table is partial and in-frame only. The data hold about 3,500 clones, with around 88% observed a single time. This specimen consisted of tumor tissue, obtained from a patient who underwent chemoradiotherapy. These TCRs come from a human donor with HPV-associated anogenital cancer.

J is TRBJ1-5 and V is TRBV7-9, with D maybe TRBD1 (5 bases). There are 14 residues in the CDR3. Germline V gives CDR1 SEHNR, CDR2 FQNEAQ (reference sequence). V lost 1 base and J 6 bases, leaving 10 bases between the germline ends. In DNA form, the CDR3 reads TGTGCCAGCAGCTTAGGGCAGGGTAGTCAGCCCCAGCATTTT. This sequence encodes CASSLGQGSQPQHF.

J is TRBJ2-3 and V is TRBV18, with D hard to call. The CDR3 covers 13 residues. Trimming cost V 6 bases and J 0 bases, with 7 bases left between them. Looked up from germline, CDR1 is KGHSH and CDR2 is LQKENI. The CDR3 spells CASSSSSTDTQYF. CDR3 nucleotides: TGTGCCAGCTCCTCCAGTAGCACAGATACGCAGTATTTT.

The CDR3 is CSVVGGTGASEQYF. CDR3 DNA sequence: TGCAGCGTTGTTGGCGGGACAGGGGCATCCGAGCAGTACTTC. The V gene is TRBV29-1, the J gene TRBJ2-7; 10 bases line up with TRBD1. The V gene end was trimmed by 4 bases and the J gene end by 6 bases; junction bases not matched to a gene: 9. The germline CDR1 and CDR2 sequences are SQVTM and ANQGSEA. This CDR3 has 14 residues.

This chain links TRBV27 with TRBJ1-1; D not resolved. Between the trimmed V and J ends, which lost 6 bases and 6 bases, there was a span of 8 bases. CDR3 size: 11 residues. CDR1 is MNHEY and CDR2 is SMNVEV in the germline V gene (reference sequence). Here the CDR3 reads CASRWMAEAFF. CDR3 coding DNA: TGTGCCAGCAGATGGATGGCTGAAGCTTTCTTT.

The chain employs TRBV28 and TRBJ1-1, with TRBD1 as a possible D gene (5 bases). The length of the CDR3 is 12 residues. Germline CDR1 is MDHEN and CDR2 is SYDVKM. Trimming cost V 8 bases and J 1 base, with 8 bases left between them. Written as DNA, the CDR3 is TGTGCCAGCCAGACAGAGAACACTGAAGCTTTCTTT. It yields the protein CASQTENTEAFF.

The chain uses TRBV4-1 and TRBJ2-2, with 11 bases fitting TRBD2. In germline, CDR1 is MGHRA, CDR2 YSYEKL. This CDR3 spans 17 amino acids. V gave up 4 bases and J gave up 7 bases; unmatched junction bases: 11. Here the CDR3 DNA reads TGCGCCAGCAGCCCAATTAGCGGGGGGGCCAGTGGCGGGGAGCTGTTTTTT. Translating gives CASSPISGGASGGELFF.

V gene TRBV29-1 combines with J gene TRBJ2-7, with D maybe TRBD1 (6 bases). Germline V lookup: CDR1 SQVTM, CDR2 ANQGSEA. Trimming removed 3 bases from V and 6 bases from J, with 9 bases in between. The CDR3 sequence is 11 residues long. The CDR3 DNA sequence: TGCAGCGTTGATTGGGGGCGCGAGCAGTACTTC. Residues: CSVDWGREQYF.

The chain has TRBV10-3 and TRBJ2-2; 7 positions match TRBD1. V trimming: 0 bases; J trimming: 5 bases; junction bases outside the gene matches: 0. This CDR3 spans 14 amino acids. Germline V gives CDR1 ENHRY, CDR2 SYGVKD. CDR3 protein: CAISESTGTGELFF. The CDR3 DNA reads TGTGCCATCAGTGAGTCGACAGGGACCGGGGAGCTGTTTTTT.

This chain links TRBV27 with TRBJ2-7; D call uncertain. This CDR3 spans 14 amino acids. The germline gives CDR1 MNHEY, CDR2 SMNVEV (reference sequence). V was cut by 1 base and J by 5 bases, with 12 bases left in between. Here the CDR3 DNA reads TGTGCCAGCAGTTTATTGGCACTCCCGAACGAGCAGTACTTC. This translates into CASSLLALPNEQYF.

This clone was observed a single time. The DNA for the CDR3 is TGTGCCTGGAACGAGGGGGCCTCCTATAATTCACCCCTCCACTTT. Protein sequence: CAWNEGASYNSPLHF. The chain is built from TRBV30 and TRBJ1-6, with 7 positions matching TRBD1. The CDR3 covers 15 residues. Germline CDR1 and CDR2: GTSNPN and SVGIG (reference sequence). V shed 4 bases, J shed 0 bases, and the junction held 3 bases outside the gene matches.

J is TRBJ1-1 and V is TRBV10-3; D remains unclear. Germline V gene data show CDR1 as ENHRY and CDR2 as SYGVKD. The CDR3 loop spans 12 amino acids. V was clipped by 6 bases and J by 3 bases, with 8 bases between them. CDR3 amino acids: CAIRRSDTEAFF. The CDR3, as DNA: TGTGCCATCAGGCGCAGTGACACTGAAGCTTTCTTT.

The CDR3 nucleotides are TGTGCCAGCTCACTCAGAGGGGATCAGCCCCAGCATTTT. Its translation: CASSLRGDQPQHF. J is TRBJ1-5 and V is TRBV18; a weak D match, TRBD1 (5 bases). The V gene lost 4 bases and the J gene lost 5 bases, with 9 bases spanning the gap. Germline V gene data show CDR1 as KGHSH and CDR2 as LQKENI. This CDR3 has 13 residues.

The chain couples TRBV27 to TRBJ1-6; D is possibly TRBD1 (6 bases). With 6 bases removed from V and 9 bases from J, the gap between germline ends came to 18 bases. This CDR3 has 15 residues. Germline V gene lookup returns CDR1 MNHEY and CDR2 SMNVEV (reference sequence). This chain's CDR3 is CASSQTGTPTSPLHF. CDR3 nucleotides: TGTGCCAGCAGCCAGACCGGGACACCGACTTCACCCCTCCACTTT.

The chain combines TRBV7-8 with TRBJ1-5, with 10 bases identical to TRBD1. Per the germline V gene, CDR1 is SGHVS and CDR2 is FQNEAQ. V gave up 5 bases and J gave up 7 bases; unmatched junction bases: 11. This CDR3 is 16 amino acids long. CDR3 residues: CASSRAGTGVGQPQHF. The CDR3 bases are TGTGCCAGCAGCCGAGCTGGGACAGGGGTTGGGCAGCCCCAGCATTTT. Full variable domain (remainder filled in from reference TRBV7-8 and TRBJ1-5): GAGVSQSPRYKVAKRGQDVALRCDPISGHVSLFWYQQALGQGPEFLTYFQNEAQLDKSGLPSDRFFAERPEGSVSTLKIQRTQQEDSAVYLCASSRAGTGVGQPQHFGDGTRLSIL.

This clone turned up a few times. The CDR3 bases are TGTGCCAGCAAGGACAATTGGCACACTGAAGCTTTCTTT. It codes for CASKDNWHTEAFF. V and J are TRBV2 and TRBJ1-1; D is perhaps TRBD1 (5 bases). The CDR3 extends over 13 amino acids. The V end was cut by 7 bases, the J end by 3 bases, with 12 bases between. Germline V gene sequence: CDR1 SNHLY, CDR2 FYNNEI.

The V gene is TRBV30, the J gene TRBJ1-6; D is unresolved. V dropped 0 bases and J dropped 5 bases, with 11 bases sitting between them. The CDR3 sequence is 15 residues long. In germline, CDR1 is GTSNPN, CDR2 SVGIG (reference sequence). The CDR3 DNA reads TGTGCCTGGAGTGTTAGCGGACGGCATAATTCACCCCTCCACTTT. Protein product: CAWSVSGRHNSPLHF.

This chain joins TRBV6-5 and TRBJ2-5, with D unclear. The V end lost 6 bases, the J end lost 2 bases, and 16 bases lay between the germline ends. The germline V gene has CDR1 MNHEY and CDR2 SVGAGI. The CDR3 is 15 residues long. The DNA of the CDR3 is TGTGCCAGCAGATTGACGGGTGTGCGACAAGAGACCCAGTACTTC. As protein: CASRLTGVRQETQYF.

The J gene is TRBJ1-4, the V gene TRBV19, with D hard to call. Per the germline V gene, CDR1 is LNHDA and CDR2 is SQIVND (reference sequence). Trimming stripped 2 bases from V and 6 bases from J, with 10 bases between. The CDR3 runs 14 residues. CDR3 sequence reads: CASSIWARDEKLFF. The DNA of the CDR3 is TGTGCCAGTAGTATATGGGCCAGAGATGAAAAACTGTTTTTT.

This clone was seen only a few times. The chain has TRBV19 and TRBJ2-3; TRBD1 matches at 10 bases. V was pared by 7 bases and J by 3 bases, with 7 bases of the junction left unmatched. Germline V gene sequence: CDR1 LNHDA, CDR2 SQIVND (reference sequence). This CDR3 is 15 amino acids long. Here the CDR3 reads CASTAGTGVTDTQYF. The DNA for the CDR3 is TGTGCCAGTACCGCCGGGACAGGGGTAACAGATACGCAGTATTTT.

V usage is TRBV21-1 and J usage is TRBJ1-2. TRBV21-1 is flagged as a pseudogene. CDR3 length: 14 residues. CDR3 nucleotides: TGTGCCAGCAGCAAAGCTGAAGGCGAAGATGGCTACACCTTC. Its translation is CASSKAEGEDGYTF.

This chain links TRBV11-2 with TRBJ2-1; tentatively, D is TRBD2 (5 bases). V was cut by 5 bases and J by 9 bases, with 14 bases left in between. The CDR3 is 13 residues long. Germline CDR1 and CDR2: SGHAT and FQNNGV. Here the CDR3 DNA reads TGTGCCAGCAGCCAGACTCGGGGTAGTGAGCAGTTCTTC. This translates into CASSQTRGSEQFF.

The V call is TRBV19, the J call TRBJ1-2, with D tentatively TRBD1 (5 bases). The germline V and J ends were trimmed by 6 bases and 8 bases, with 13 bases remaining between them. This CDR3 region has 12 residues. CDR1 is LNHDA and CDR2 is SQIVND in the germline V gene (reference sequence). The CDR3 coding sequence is TGTGCCAGTAGCCCGGACAAGAAGGGCTACACCTTC. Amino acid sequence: CASSPDKKGYTF.

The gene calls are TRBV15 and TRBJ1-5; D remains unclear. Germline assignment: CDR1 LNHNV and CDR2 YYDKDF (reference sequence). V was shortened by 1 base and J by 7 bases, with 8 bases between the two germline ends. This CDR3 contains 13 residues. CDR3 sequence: CATSRGVGQPQHF. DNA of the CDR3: TGTGCCACCAGCAGAGGGGTGGGGCAGCCCCAGCATTTT.

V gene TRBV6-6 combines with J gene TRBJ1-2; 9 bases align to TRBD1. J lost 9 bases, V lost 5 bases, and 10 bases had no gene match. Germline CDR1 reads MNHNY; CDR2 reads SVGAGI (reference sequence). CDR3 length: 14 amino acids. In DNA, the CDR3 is TGTGCCAGCAGTAGGAGGGACAGGGAATCTAGCTACACCTTC. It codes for CASSRRDRESSYTF.

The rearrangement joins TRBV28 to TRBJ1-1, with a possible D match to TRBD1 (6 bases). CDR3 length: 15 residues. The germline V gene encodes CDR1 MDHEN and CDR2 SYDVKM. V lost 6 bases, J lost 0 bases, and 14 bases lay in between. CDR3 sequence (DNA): TGTGCCAGCAGCTCGGCGGGGGCCCTGAACACTGAAGCTTTCTTT. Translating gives CASSSAGALNTEAFF. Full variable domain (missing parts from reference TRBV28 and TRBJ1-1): DVKVTQSSRYLVKRTGEKVFLECVQDMDHENMFWYRQDPGLGLRLIYFSYDVKMKEKGDIPEGYSVSREKKERFSLILESASTNQTSMYLCASSSAGALNTEAFFGQGTRLTVV.

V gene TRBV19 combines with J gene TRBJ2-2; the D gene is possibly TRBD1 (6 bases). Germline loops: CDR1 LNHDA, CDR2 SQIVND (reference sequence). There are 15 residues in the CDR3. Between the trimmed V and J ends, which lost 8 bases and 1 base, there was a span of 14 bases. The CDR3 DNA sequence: TGTGCCAGTGGGGCCGGGACATTGAACACCGGGGAGCTGTTTTTT. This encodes CASGAGTLNTGELFF.